The 32 T cell receptor beta chains given below trace back to one sample, sequenced in a study of Graves' ophthalmopathy and Graves' hyperthyroidism. Amplifying from RNA transcripts, the study obtained TCR beta CDR3 regions. HTBI primers were used in a first-round RT-PCR, which preceded a second-round multiplex PCR. Each CDR3 protein is one row after TCRdb ran MiXCR on the multiplex PCR reads. The data show 450,000 to 600,000 distinct CDR3 sequences, 35% to 40% seen once. The sample comprised peripheral blood or thyroid tissue (not recorded which). The receptors stem from an adult man with Graves' hyperthyroidism.

CDR3 region: CSGPFISGNTIYF. CDR3 DNA: TGCAGCGGGCCGTTCATCTCTGGAAACACCATATATTTT. The V and J genes are TRBV29-1 and TRBJ1-3; D remains unclear. The CDR3 loop spans 13 amino acids. In germline, CDR1 is SQVTM, CDR2 ANQGSEA. V lost 7 bases to trimming and J lost 0 bases, with 10 bases between them.

This clonotype was found many times. The V call is TRBV7-9, the J call TRBJ2-7; TRBD2 agrees at 8 bases. The CDR3 spans 15 residues. Germline values: CDR1 SEHNR, CDR2 FQNEAQ (reference sequence). Trimming cost V 1 base and J 0 bases; bases outside gene matches: 2. The CDR3 loop reads CASSLVAGSSYEQYF. The CDR3 DNA is TGTGCCAGCAGCTTAGTAGCGGGGTCCTCCTACGAGCAGTACTTC.

This clonotype was detected only a few times. V usage is TRBV25-1 and J usage is TRBJ2-5; tentative D call: TRBD1 (5 bases). The ends were cut back, 2 bases at V and 5 bases at J, with 18 bases in the middle. The CDR3 is made up of 16 amino acids. CDR1 and CDR2 from the germline V gene are MGHDK and SYGVNS. The CDR3 bases are TGTGCCAGCAGTGAAGTGGGCAGGGCCCTCCAGGAGACCCAGTACTTC. Protein sequence: CASSEVGRALQETQYF.

This clonotype was seen a few times. V usage is TRBV19 and J usage is TRBJ2-5; 7 bases align to TRBD1. CDR1 is LNHDA and CDR2 is SQIVND in the germline V gene (reference sequence). Unmatched junction bases numbered 4, after V lost 4 bases and J lost 2 bases. The CDR3 sequence is 14 residues long. The CDR3: CASSRGQYQETQYF. The DNA of the CDR3 is TGTGCCAGTAGTAGGGGACAGTATCAAGAGACCCAGTACTTC.

The gene calls are TRBV7-9 and TRBJ2-5; D not certain. The last part of the DNA fits TRBJ2-1 better; the J call may be wrong. The CDR3 contains 13 residues. Germline V gene sequence: CDR1 SEHNR, CDR2 FQNEAQ (reference sequence). The CDR3 spells CASSSDMNNEQFF. The CDR3 DNA sequence: TGTGCCAGCAGCTCCGACATGAACAATGAGCAGTTCTTC.

This clonotype was recorded at least ten times. V gene TRBV29-1 combines with J gene TRBJ1-1; no firm D call. Per germline, CDR1 SQVTM and CDR2 ANQGSEA. V was clipped by 0 bases and J by 2 bases, with 7 bases between them. This CDR3 spans 13 amino acids. CDR3 region: CSVEESSNTEAFF. The CDR3 DNA follows: TGCAGCGTTGAAGAGTCGAGTAACACTGAAGCTTTCTTT.

CDR3 amino acids: CASSLDHLKGSDTQYF. CDR3 nucleotide sequence: TGCGCCAGCAGCTTGGACCACTTAAAAGGGTCAGATACGCAGTATTTT. The chain combines TRBV5-1 with TRBJ2-3; D gene unclear. Trimming shortened V by 0 bases and J by 4 bases, and 15 bases separated the two germline ends. The V gene's germline CDR1 is SGHRS and CDR2 YFSETQ. The CDR3 length is 16 residues.

The chain couples TRBV7-9 to TRBJ2-5; D not resolved. The CDR3 is 12 residues long. Germline V lookup: CDR1 SEHNR, CDR2 FQNEAQ (reference sequence). Trimming pared 3 bases from V and 7 bases from J, leaving 9 bases between. The CDR3 DNA follows: TGTGCCAGCAGCTTCACCCCGCGGACCCAGTACTTC. It specifies CASSFTPRTQYF.

The V and J genes are TRBV11-3 and TRBJ2-2; D perhaps matches TRBD2 (5 bases). This CDR3 is built from 17 residues. V shed 0 bases and J shed 10 bases, with 21 bases lying between them. Germline CDR1 is SGHNT and CDR2 is YENEEA. CDR3 DNA: TGTGCCAGCAGCTTAGATCGGTCGGGTCGGACTTCCGTGGAGCTGTTTTTT. Residues: CASSLDRSGRTSVELFF.

This clonotype showed up many times. The rearrangement joins TRBV20-1 to TRBJ1-4; D not resolved. V shed 1 base and J shed 8 bases, with 8 bases lying between them. Looked up from germline, CDR1 is DFQATT and CDR2 is SNEGSKA (reference sequence). The CDR3 consists of 12 residues. The CDR3 protein is CSARGGEEKLFF. The CDR3 DNA sequence: TGCAGTGCTAGAGGTGGGGAGGAAAAACTGTTTTTT.

Many counts were recorded for this clonotype. The chain carries TRBV7-2 and TRBJ1-5; D call uncertain. Germline loops: CDR1 SGHTA, CDR2 FQGNSA. The CDR3 is 13 amino acids. The V end was cut by 2 bases, the J end by 6 bases, with 8 bases between. CDR3 in DNA: TGTGCCAGCAGCTTAACGACTACTCAGCCCCAGCATTTT. This codes for CASSLTTTQPQHF.

This clonotype has ten or more counts. The J gene is TRBJ1-3, the V gene TRBV29-1, with D perhaps matching TRBD1 (6 bases). CDR3 length: 13 amino acids. Per germline, CDR1 SQVTM and CDR2 ANQGSEA. V lost 5 bases and J lost 2, with 10 bases in between. The CDR3, as DNA: TGCAGCGTTAAACAGGGCGCTGGAAACACCATATATTTT. It encodes CSVKQGAGNTIYF.

A remark on this clonotype: A read error may account for a junction end that differs from germline. The CDR3 region is CASSAIAQGATEAFF. The CDR3 nucleotides read TGTGCCAGCAGCGCGATAGCCCAGGGGGCCACTGAAGCTTTCTTT. This chain connects TRBV5-1 to TRBJ1-1; 8 bases align to TRBD1. The germline V gene has CDR1 SGHRS and CDR2 YFSETQ. The CDR3 runs 15 residues.

The rearrangement joins TRBV24-1 to TRBJ2-3, with D possibly being TRBD1 (6 bases). Trimming removed 4 bases at V and 2 bases at J, with 12 bases between. This CDR3 has 15 residues. Germline V gives CDR1 KGHDR, CDR2 SFDVKD. CDR3 coding DNA: TGTGCCACCAGTGAAGGCCAGGGGTACACAGATACGCAGTATTTT. Amino acid sequence: CATSEGQGYTDTQYF.

This clonotype was counted once. V is TRBV24-1 and J is TRBJ2-2, with D perhaps TRBD1 or TRBD2 (5 bases each). Trimming left V 11 bases short and J 3 bases short, with 21 bases between. The CDR3 spans 16 residues. Germline lookup yields CDR1 KGHDR and CDR2 SFDVKD. The CDR3 nucleotides read TGTGCCAGCTCACCGGGACGCCCGCCAGACACCGGGGAGCTGTTTTTT. Translation gives CASSPGRPPDTGELFF.

This clonotype was counted many times. The chain joins TRBV6-5 to TRBJ2-5; unclear D gene. Germline V CDR1 and CDR2: MNHEY, SVGAGI. The germline V and J ends were trimmed by 2 bases and 2 bases, with 21 bases remaining between them. CDR3 length equals 18 residues. The CDR3 nucleotides read TGTGCCAGCAGTTACCCCCCAAAGGTAGCCGTGTGGCAAGAGACCCAGTACTTC. It translates to CASSYPPKVAVWQETQYF.

This chain connects TRBV7-3 to TRBJ2-3; TRBD2 agrees at 8 bases. The CDR3 has 15 amino acids. With V trimmed by 5 bases and J by 2 bases, 6 bases remained unmatched. Per germline, CDR1 SGHTA and CDR2 FQGTGA. The CDR3 sequence is CASSVTSGFTDTQYF. CDR3 nucleotide sequence: TGTGCCAGCAGCGTCACTAGCGGTTTCACAGATACGCAGTATTTT.

This chain joins TRBV7-9 and TRBJ2-7; the D is unclear. Germline V gene data show CDR1 as SEHNR and CDR2 as FQNEAQ (reference sequence). The V and J ends lost 3 bases and 6 bases respectively, with 12 bases between them. There are 13 residues in the CDR3. The CDR3 here is CASSLPVPGEQYF. For the CDR3, the DNA is TGTGCCAGCAGCTTGCCGGTACCGGGCGAGCAGTACTTC.

At least ten counts were recorded for this clonotype. The chain's CDR3 is CASSKGQSYGYTF. In DNA form, the CDR3 reads TGTGCCAGTAGTAAGGGACAGTCCTATGGCTACACCTTC. The V call is TRBV19, the J call TRBJ1-2; 7 bases match TRBD1. Germline V lookup: CDR1 LNHDA, CDR2 SQIVND (reference sequence). V shed 4 bases, J shed 4 bases, and the junction held 3 bases outside the gene matches. The CDR3 length is 13 residues. The variable domain in full, with the rest retrieved from reference TRBV19 and TRBJ1-2, is DGGITQSPKYLFRKEGQNVTLSCEQNLNHDAMYWYRQDPGQGLRLIYYSQIVNDFQKGDIAEGYSVSREKKESFPLTVTSAQKNPTAFYLCASSKGQSYGYTFGSGTRLTVV.

The chain uses TRBV10-3 and TRBJ2-5; maybe TRBD1 (5 bases). V lost 6 bases, J lost 4 bases, and 9 bases lay in between. The CDR3 has 12 amino acids. The germline gives CDR1 ENHRY, CDR2 SYGVKD. CDR3 DNA: TGTGCCATCAGGCAGGGAATAGAGACCCAGTACTTC. Encoded protein: CAIRQGIETQYF.

This clonotype was observed at least ten times. This chain links TRBV7-2 with TRBJ1-5; D uncertain. The germline V gene encodes CDR1 SGHTA and CDR2 FQGNSA. The V end lost 1 base, the J end lost 0 bases, and 10 bases lay between the germline ends. The CDR3 is made up of 16 amino acids. CDR3 coding DNA: TGTGCCAGCAGCTTAGAGACTGCCTATAGCAATCAGCCCCAGCATTTT. The encoded protein is CASSLETAYSNQPQHF.

This clonotype was seen many times. V gene TRBV29-1 combines with J gene TRBJ2-5; D is possibly TRBD1 or TRBD2 (6 bases each). Trimming took off 6 bases at V and 1 base at J, with 15 bases between the two ends. Germline CDR1 reads SQVTM; CDR2 reads ANQGSEA. The CDR3 is 14 residues long. CDR3 DNA sequence: TGCAGCGTCAGGAGGGACATCCCCCAAGAGACCCAGTACTTC. The encoded protein is CSVRRDIPQETQYF.

In its sample, this clonotype was seen many times. V is TRBV7-8 and J is TRBJ2-7; TRBD2 agrees at 7 bases. CDR1 SGHVS and CDR2 FQNEAQ come from the germline V gene. The CDR3 runs 15 residues. V was pared by 0 bases and J by 2 bases, with 4 bases of the junction left unmatched. CDR3 loop: CASSLAPGLTYEQYF. CDR3 DNA sequence: TGTGCCAGCAGCTTAGCCCCGGGACTAACCTACGAGCAGTACTTC. Based on the CDR3 plus reference TRBV7-8 and TRBJ2-7, the full variable domain is GAGVSQSPRYKVAKRGQDVALRCDPISGHVSLFWYQQALGQGPEFLTYFQNEAQLDKSGLPSDRFFAERPEGSVSTLKIQRTQQEDSAVYLCASSLAPGLTYEQYFGPGTRLTVT.

This rearrangement joins TRBV7-2 to TRBJ2-7; 7 positions match TRBD1. Germline V gene data show CDR1 as SGHTA and CDR2 as FQGNSA. Trimming cost V 5 bases and J 8 bases; bases outside gene matches: 27. CDR3 size: 19 residues. The CDR3 sequence is CASSQEVGTGQTLGPKQYF. As DNA, the CDR3 is TGTGCCAGCAGCCAAGAGGTAGGAACGGGACAGACACTTGGTCCGAAGCAGTACTTC.

At least ten counts were recorded for this clonotype. The rearrangement joins TRBV10-3 to TRBJ1-1; D might be TRBD1 (5 bases). CDR1 and CDR2 (germline): ENHRY, SYGVKD. V lost 8 bases and J 3 bases, leaving 16 bases between the germline ends. The CDR3 is 14 residues long. Written as DNA, the CDR3 is TGTGCCATCGGGATCGGGGGGACGGACACTGAAGCTTTCTTT. Translated, it gives CAIGIGGTDTEAFF.

This clonotype was seen many times. The rearrangement joins TRBV7-8 to TRBJ1-2; the D gene is possibly TRBD1 (5 bases). This CDR3 spans 15 amino acids. Trimming cost V 2 bases and J 5 bases, with 15 bases left between them. The V gene's germline CDR1 is SGHVS and CDR2 FQNEAQ. The CDR3 coding sequence is TGTGCCAGCAGCTTAACGGCCGGTGGGGGGTATGGCTACACCTTC. Translation: CASSLTAGGGYGYTF.

Worth noting for this clonotype: This may arise from a read error, as a much more abundant clone is one base away. The chain is built from TRBV5-1 and TRBJ2-7; 10 bases align to TRBD2. The CDR3 spans 15 residues. Germline CDR1 and CDR2: SGHRS and YFSETQ. The CDR3 DNA reads as TGCGCCAGCAGAAGGACTAGCGGAAACTCCTACGAGCAGCACTTC. It encodes CASRRTSGNSYEQHF. Using reference TRBV5-1 and TRBJ2-7 for the parts outside the CDR3, the full variable domain is KAGVTQTPRYLIKTRGQQVTLSCSPISGHRSVSWYQQTPGQGLQFLFEYFSETQRNKGNFPGRFSGRQFSNSRSEMNVSTLELGDSALYLCASRRTSGNSYEQHFGPGTRLTVT.

This clonotype was detected only a few times. J is TRBJ2-7 and V is TRBV5-6; the D gene is possibly TRBD2 (5 bases). Trimming cost V 5 bases and J 6 bases, with 21 bases left between them. The CDR3 is 15 residues long. The germline gives CDR1 SGHDT, CDR2 YYEEEE. The CDR3 bases are TGTGCCAGCAGTTTTATTGGGCAGGTCGCGGGCGAGCAGTACTTC. The encoded protein is CASSFIGQVAGEQYF.

The sample holds many counts of this clonotype. CDR3 nucleotide sequence: TGTGCCAGTAAGTATGGTCTGGGCATCAATCAGCCCCAGCATTTT. Translating it yields CASKYGLGINQPQHF. V is TRBV19 and J is TRBJ1-5; the D is unclear. The germline V gene encodes CDR1 LNHDA and CDR2 SQIVND (reference sequence). The V and J ends lost 7 bases and 3 bases respectively, with 16 bases between them. This CDR3 comprises 15 residues.

In DNA, the CDR3 is TGTGCCAGCAGCCGAGGTACAGGGGGCACAGATACGCAGTATTTT. Its protein product is CASSRGTGGTDTQYF. V is TRBV14 and J is TRBJ2-3; the match to TRBD1 covers 7 bases. Germline assignment: CDR1 SGHDN and CDR2 FVKESK. The J segment lost 1 base and the V segment lost 4 bases, leaving 5 bases of the junction unmatched. This CDR3 has 15 residues.

CDR3 residues: CASSTSSGGEGYTF. The CDR3 nucleotides read TGTGCCAGCAGCACCTCTAGCGGGGGGGAGGGCTACACCTTC. V and J are TRBV7-2 and TRBJ1-2; tentatively, D is TRBD1 (5 bases). Between the trimmed V and J ends, which lost 5 bases and 8 bases, there was a span of 18 bases. CDR3 length: 14 amino acids. Germline CDR1 SGHTA, CDR2 FQGNSA.

The chain links TRBV20-1 to TRBJ2-7; TRBD1 or TRBD2 may be the D gene (5 bases each). V lost 6 bases and J 5 bases, leaving 17 bases between the germline ends. This CDR3 spans 13 amino acids. CDR1 is DFQATT, CDR2 SNEGSKA, per germline (reference sequence). The DNA for the CDR3 is TGCAGTGCCCCTCCGGGGCTCAGAGACGAGCAGTACTTC. It yields the protein CSAPPGLRDEQYF.